The clone carrying this TCR beta chain is deemed large by its frequency. Its antigen is as yet unknown. The CDR3 is 14 residues long. Germline lookup yields CDR1 LGHNA and CDR2 YSLEER. One tube held mixed TRB-A and TRB-B primer pools for touch-down PCR. Following a re-call of the multiplex PCR reads, TCRdb has one entry per CDR3 protein and lacks DNA. The table gives about 2,100 distinct CDR3 sequences; the top ten clones make up about 8% of it. TRB amplification used approximately 250 ng of peripheral blood genomic DNA. This entry comes from a study of T cell clusters in autoimmune cytopenias. Findings of the study overall: Comparing secondary cytopenia with chronic lymphocytic leukemia showed no cluster-lack signature, apparently masked by lymphoma repertoire.

These data were likewise used in another study, on T cell repertoires in aging, cancer and after chemotherapy. That paper states: In cancer patients, declining TCR diversity with age involved lost richness and lost evenness.

This chain joins TRBV4-3 and TRBJ1-1; with no DNA, the TCRdb D assignment of TRBD1 cannot be verified. Sequenced: peripheral blood. The TCR comes from a human donor in good health. The chain's CDR3 is CASSQGQENTEAFF.